This T cell receptor (beta chain) was obtained from a study of blood T cells in healthy people across ages. Overall study results and limits: Per million T cells, the diversity of TCR beta decreased roughly linearly as age advanced.

A word on this clonotype: What it binds is not known.

A second PCR of about 7 to 11 cycles used a sample-barcoded 5' primer and a J-beta primer mix. TCRdb re-called the 5' RACE reads with MiXCR, one entry per CDR3 protein. Of roughly 560,000 distinct CDR3 sequences listed, 24% are singletons. Germline CDR1 and CDR2: SQVTM and ANQGSEA. CDR3 length equals 16 residues. Deletions cut 0 bases from V and 3 bases from J, with 15 bases between. The sample was also linked to a second study, of T cells of mothers and their children. That source reports: Samples came from a few healthy Caucasian mothers and their six children.

The TCR originated in a boy under 18 in good health. This sequence joins TRBV29-1 and TRBJ1-3; no reliable D call. Sequencing was performed on blood. CDR3 residues: CSVEDQPGPHGNTIYF. CDR3 bases: TGCAGCGTTGAAGATCAGCCAGGACCCCATGGAAACACCATATATTTT.